This entry lists 15 T cell receptor beta chains sequenced from one sample in a study of T cells in Graves' hyperthyroidism and ophthalmopathy (dated by TCRdb to about 2019). Receptors were amplified or captured by multiplex PCR. Sequencing was carried out with an Illumina HiSeq 2000. Amplification of TCR beta CDR3 regions was carried out from RNA transcripts. A first-round RT-PCR of the TCR CDR3 used the HTBI primer set with the Qiagen OneStep RT-PCR kit. TCRdb passed the public sequencing reads through fastp at Q25 and MiXCR, retaining productive beta sequences. Each CDR3 protein gets just one entry, which takes the most common genes and DNA from the rows behind it. In this sample the table shows 350,000 to 500,000 distinct CDR3 sequences, roughly 13% of which occur a single time. 5.3% of the sample is held by the ten biggest clonotypes. The sequenced sample was blood. Receptors were obtained from a woman between 18 and 29 years old with Graves' hyperthyroidism.

In its sample, this clonotype was seen many times. The CDR3 loop reads CASSLLATAIYEQYF. In nucleotides, the CDR3 is TGTGCCAGCAGCCTCCTCGCGACCGCAATCTACGAGCAGTACTTC. The chain joins TRBV7-2 to TRBJ2-7, with D uncertain. Germline CDR1 is SGHTA and CDR2 is FQGNSA. This CDR3 spans 15 amino acids. Deletions cut 5 bases from V and 3 bases from J, with 17 bases between.

The V call is TRBV3-1, the J call TRBJ2-2, with 14 bases lining up with TRBD2. J lost 7 bases, V lost 2 bases, and 9 bases had no gene match. Germline V gene lookup returns CDR1 LGHDT and CDR2 YNNKEL (reference sequence). The CDR3 runs 18 residues. CDR3: CASSQLPGTSGSVGELFF. The CDR3 DNA sequence: TGTGCCAGCAGCCAACTCCCCGGGACTAGCGGGAGTGTCGGGGAGCTGTTTTTT.

This clonotype showed up many times. This sequence joins TRBV9 and TRBJ2-1; the match to TRBD2 covers 8 bases. Germline V gene lookup returns CDR1 SGDLS and CDR2 YYNGEE. V lost 3 bases, J lost 6 bases, and 8 bases stayed unmatched. There are 15 residues in the CDR3. CDR3: CASSAGLAGSNEQFF. In DNA form, the CDR3 reads TGTGCCAGCAGCGCCGGACTAGCTGGGTCCAATGAGCAGTTCTTC.

The chain has TRBV5-4 and TRBJ2-3; D is ambiguous. Germline V CDR1 and CDR2: SGHNT, YYREEE (reference sequence). V lost 3 bases and J 4 bases, leaving 9 bases between the germline ends. This CDR3 is built from 13 residues. The chain's CDR3 is CASSYAGSDTQYF. CDR3 coding DNA: TGTGCCAGCAGCTACGCTGGGTCAGATACGCAGTATTTT.

This clonotype was found a few times. This chain links TRBV20-1 with TRBJ2-2; D unclear. CDR1 is DFQATT, CDR2 SNEGSKA, per germline (reference sequence). There are 13 residues in the CDR3. V shed 0 bases and J shed 4 bases, with 6 bases lying between them. The CDR3 DNA follows: TGCAGTGCTAGAGACGGCGGCACCGGGGAGCTGTTTTTT. Residues: CSARDGGTGELFF.

This clonotype occurred a few times. This clone may be a read error of a much larger clone one base away. CDR3 sequence: CASSHKGTNEKLFF. DNA for the CDR3: TGTGCCAGCAGCCACAAGGGAACTAATGAAAAACTGTTTTTT. The V gene is TRBV3-1, the J gene TRBJ1-4, with D unresolved. This CDR3 is 14 amino acids long. The V gene's germline CDR1 is LGHDT and CDR2 YNNKEL (reference sequence). The ends were cut back, 3 bases at V and 1 base at J, with 6 bases in the middle.

This chain uses TRBV25-1 with TRBJ1-3; TRBD1 is a possible D gene (5 bases). The CDR3 consists of 13 residues. Trimming stripped 5 bases from V and 2 bases from J, with 7 bases between. Germline-derived CDR1 and CDR2 are MGHDK and SYGVNS. The CDR3 coding sequence is TGTGCCAGCAGTCAGGGCCCTGGAAACACCATATATTTT. It specifies CASSQGPGNTIYF.

This chain links TRBV20-1 with TRBJ2-2; 9 bases align to TRBD1. Germline V CDR1 and CDR2: DFQATT, SNEGSKA (reference sequence). V dropped 3 bases and J dropped 7; count of bases not matched to a gene: 6. CDR3 length equals 14 residues. This chain's CDR3 is CSARWTGDGGELFF. The CDR3 region has the DNA TGCAGTGCTAGGTGGACAGGGGATGGCGGGGAGCTGTTTTTT.

The chain joins TRBV18 to TRBJ2-1, with 9 bases aligning to TRBD2. The V segment lost 4 bases and the J segment 6 bases; nucleotides outside the gene matches: 13. Germline CDR1 KGHSH, CDR2 LQKENI. The CDR3 consists of 17 residues. In DNA form, the CDR3 reads TGTGCCAGCTCACTCCTCGAAGATAGCGGGAGTTTCAATGAGCAGTTCTTC. The encoded protein is CASSLLEDSGSFNEQFF. The full variable domain, with the rest looked up from reference TRBV18 and TRBJ2-1, is NAGVMQNPRHLVRRRGQEARLRCSPMKGHSHVYWYRQLPEEGLKFMVYLQKENIIDESGMPKERFSAEFPKEGPSILRIQQVVRGDSAAYFCASSLLEDSGSFNEQFFGPGTRLTVL.

This clonotype was counted between two and nine times. This chain uses TRBV3-1 with TRBJ2-2; the D is unclear. Germline V gene lookup returns CDR1 LGHDT and CDR2 YNNKEL (reference sequence). The CDR3 extends over 13 amino acids. With 1 base removed from V and 8 bases from J, the gap between germline ends came to 8 bases. CDR3 protein: CASSQGRSGELFF. In DNA, the CDR3 is TGTGCCAGCAGCCAAGGGCGCTCTGGGGAGCTGTTTTTT.

This clonotype came up many times. The chain has TRBV11-2 and TRBJ2-3; no clear D. This CDR3 has 12 amino acids. V shed 2 bases and J shed 2 bases, with 2 bases lying between them. The germline V gene has CDR1 SGHAT and CDR2 FQNNGV. The CDR3 loop reads CASSLPTDTQYF. As DNA, the CDR3 is TGTGCCAGCAGCTTACCCACAGATACGCAGTATTTT.

This clonotype was detected ten times or more. The chain carries TRBV6-1 and TRBJ2-7, with 11 positions matching TRBD2. V dropped 6 bases and J dropped 2; count of bases not matched to a gene: 6. This CDR3 comprises 15 residues. CDR1 and CDR2 from the germline V gene are MNHNS and SASEGT. The CDR3 DNA follows: TGTGCCAGCAGCGCCCAACTAGCGGGAGCCTACGAGCAGTACTTC. Its translation: CASSAQLAGAYEQYF.

As for this clonotype: A much larger clone lies a single base off, so this may be a read error. The genes are TRBV28 and TRBJ2-7, with 12 bases that match TRBD1. This CDR3 contains 14 residues. Germline values: CDR1 MDHEN, CDR2 SYDVKM. With 6 bases clipped from V and 6 bases from J, the junction kept 6 bases outside the gene matches. The CDR3 sequence is CASRSGQGAGEQYF. The CDR3 DNA sequence: TGTGCCAGCAGGTCGGGACAGGGGGCGGGCGAGCAGTACTTC.

The rearrangement uses TRBV7-9 and TRBJ2-7; tentative D call: TRBD2 (7 bases). Trimming cost V 4 bases and J 5 bases, with 21 bases left between them. Germline V gives CDR1 SEHNR, CDR2 FQNEAQ (reference sequence). The length of the CDR3 is 16 residues. The CDR3 protein is CASSSVTTSGTNEQYF. The CDR3 bases are TGTGCCAGCAGCTCCGTGACTACGAGCGGGACAAACGAGCAGTACTTC. Full variable domain (remainder filled in from reference TRBV7-9 and TRBJ2-7): DTGVSQNPRHKITKRGQNVTFRCDPISEHNRLYWYRQTLGQGPEFLTYFQNEAQLEKSRLLSDRFSAERPKGSFSTLEIQRTEQGDSAMYLCASSSVTTSGTNEQYFGPGTRLTVT.

This clonotype has a handful of counts. The V call is TRBV7-9, the J call TRBJ2-2; TRBD2 matches 11 bases. Germline V gene data show CDR1 as SEHNR and CDR2 as FQNEAQ (reference sequence). This CDR3 comprises 17 residues. V gave up 5 bases and J gave up 3 bases; unmatched junction bases: 8. The CDR3 loop is CASSPPGLADHTGELFF. In DNA form, the CDR3 reads TGTGCCAGCAGCCCCCCGGGACTAGCGGACCACACCGGGGAGCTGTTTTTT.